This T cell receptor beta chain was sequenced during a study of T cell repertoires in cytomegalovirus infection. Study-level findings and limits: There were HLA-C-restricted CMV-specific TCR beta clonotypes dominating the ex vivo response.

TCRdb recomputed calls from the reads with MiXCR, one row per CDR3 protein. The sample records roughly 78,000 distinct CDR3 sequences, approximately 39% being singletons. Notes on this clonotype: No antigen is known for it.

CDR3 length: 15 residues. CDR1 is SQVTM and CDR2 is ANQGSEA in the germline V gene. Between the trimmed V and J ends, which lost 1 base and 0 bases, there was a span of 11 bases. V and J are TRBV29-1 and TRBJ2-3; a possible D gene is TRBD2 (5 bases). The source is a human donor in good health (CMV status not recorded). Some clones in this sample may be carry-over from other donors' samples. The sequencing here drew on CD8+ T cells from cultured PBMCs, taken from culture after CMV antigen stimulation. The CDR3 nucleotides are TGCAGCGTTGAAGGCCTAGCCGATAGCACAGATACGCAGTATTTT. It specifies CSVEGLADSTDTQYF.